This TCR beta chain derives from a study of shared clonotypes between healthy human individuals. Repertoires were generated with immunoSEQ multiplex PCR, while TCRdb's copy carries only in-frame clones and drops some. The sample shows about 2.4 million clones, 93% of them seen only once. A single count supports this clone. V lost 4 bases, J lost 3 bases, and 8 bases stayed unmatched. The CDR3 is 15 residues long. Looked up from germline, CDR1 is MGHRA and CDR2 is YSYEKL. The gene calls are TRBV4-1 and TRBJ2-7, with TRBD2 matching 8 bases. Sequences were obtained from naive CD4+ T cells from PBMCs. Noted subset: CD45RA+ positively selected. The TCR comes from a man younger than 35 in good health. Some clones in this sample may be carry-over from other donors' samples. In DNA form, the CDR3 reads TGCGCCAGCAGCCCGGCCGGGACTAGACGCTACGAGCAGTACTTC. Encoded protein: CASSPAGTRRYEQYF.